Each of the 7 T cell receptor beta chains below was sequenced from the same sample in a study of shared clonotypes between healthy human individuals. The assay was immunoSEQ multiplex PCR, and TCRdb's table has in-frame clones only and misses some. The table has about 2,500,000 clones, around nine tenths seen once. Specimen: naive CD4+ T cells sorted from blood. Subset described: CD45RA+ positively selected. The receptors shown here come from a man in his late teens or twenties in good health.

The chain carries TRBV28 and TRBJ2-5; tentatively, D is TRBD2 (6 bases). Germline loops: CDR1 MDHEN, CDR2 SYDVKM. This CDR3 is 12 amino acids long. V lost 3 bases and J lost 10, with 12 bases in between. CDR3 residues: CASSFAGRDQYF. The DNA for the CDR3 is TGTGCCAGCAGTTTTGCAGGGCGGGACCAGTACTTC.

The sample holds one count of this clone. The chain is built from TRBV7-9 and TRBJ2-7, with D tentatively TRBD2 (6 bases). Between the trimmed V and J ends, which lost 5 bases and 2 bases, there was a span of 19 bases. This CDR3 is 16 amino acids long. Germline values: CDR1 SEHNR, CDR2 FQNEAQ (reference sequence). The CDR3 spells CASSTRDSNPTYEQYF. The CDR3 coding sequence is TGTGCCAGCAGCACGCGGGACTCCAACCCCACCTACGAGCAGTACTTC.

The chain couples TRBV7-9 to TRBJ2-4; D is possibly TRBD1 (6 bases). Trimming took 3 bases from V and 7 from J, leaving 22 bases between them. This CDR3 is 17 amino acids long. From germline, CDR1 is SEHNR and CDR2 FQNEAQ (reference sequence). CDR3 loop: CASSFLDRGIIGNIQYF. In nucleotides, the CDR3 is TGTGCCAGCAGCTTCTTGGATAGGGGGATTATCGGGAACATTCAGTACTTC.

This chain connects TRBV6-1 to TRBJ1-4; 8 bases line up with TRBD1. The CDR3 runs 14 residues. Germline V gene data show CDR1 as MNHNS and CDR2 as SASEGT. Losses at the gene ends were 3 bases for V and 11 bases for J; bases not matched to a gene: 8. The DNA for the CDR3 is TGTGCCAGCAGTGAGGGGACAGGACTATTGAAACTGTTTTTT. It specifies CASSEGTGLLKLFF.

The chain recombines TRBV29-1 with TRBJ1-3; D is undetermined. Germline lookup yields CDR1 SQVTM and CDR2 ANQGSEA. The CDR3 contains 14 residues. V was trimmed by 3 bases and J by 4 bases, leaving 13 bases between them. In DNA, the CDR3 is TGCAGCGTTGACGGATCCCGTTCGGGAAACACCATATATTTT. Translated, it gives CSVDGSRSGNTIYF.

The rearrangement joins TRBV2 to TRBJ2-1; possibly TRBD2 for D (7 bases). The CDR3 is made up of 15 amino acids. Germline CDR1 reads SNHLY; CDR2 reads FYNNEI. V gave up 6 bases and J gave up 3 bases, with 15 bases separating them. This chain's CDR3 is CASSLLGGLYNEQFF. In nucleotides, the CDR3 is TGTGCCAGCAGCCTCCTGGGGGGGCTCTACAATGAGCAGTTCTTC. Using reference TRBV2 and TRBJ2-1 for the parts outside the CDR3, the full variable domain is EPEVTQTPSHQVTQMGQEVILRCVPISNHLYFYWYRQILGQKVEFLVSFYNNEISEKSEIFDDQFSVERPDGSNFTLKIRSTKLEDSAMYFCASSLLGGLYNEQFFGPGTRLTVL.

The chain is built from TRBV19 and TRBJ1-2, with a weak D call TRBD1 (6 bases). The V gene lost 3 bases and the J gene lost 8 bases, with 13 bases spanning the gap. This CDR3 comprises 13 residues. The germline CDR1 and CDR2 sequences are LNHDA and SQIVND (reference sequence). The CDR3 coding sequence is TGTGCCAGTAGTATCGTGACAGGCGGCGGCTACACCTTC. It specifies CASSIVTGGGYTF.